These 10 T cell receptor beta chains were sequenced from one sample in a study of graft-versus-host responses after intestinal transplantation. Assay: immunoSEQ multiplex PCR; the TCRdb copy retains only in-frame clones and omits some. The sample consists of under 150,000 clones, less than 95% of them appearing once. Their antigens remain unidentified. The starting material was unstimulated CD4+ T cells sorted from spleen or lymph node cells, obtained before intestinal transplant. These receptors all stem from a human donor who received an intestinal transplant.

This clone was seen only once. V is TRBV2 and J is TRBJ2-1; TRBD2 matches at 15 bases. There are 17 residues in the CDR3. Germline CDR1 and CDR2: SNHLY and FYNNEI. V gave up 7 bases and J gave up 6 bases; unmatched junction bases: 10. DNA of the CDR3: TGTGCCAGCACTTCATCTCCGGGACTAGCGGGAGGCAATGAGCAGTTCTTC. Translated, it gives CASTSSPGLAGGNEQFF.

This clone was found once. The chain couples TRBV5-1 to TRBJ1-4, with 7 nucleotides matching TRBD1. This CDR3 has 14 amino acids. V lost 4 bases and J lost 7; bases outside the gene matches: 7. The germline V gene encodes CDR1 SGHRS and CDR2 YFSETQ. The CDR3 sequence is CASSPGQVGEKLFF. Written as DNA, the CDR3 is TGCGCCAGCAGCCCTGGACAGGTCGGTGAAAAACTGTTTTTT.

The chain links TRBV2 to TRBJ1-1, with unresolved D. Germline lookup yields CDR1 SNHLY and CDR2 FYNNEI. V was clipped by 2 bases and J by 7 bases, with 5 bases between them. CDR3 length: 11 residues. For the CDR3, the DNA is TGTGCCAGCAGTGAACAGGTTGAAGCTTTCTTT. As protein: CASSEQVEAFF. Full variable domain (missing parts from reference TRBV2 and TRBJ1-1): EPEVTQTPSHQVTQMGQEVILRCVPISNHLYFYWYRQILGQKVEFLVSFYNNEISEKSEIFDDQFSVERPDGSNFTLKIRSTKLEDSAMYFCASSEQVEAFFGQGTRLTVV.

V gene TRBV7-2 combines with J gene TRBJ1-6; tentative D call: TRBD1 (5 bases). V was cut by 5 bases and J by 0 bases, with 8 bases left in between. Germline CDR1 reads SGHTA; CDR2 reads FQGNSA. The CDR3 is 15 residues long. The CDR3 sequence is CASSAGFSYNSPLHF. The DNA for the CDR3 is TGTGCCAGCAGCGCAGGGTTCTCCTATAATTCACCCCTCCACTTT.

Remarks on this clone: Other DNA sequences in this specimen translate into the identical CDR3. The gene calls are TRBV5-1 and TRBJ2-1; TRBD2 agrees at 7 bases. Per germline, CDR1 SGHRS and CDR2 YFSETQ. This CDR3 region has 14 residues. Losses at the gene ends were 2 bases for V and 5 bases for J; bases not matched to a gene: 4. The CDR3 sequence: CASSLGGGDNEQFF. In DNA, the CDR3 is TGCGCCAGCAGCTTAGGTGGGGGGGACAATGAGCAGTTCTTC.

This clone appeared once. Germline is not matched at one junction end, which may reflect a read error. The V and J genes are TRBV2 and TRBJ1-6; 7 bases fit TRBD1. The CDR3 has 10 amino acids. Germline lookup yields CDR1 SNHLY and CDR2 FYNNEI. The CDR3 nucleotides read TGTGCCAGCAGCAAAGGGGGCAGGAGCTTT. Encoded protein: CASSKGGRSF.

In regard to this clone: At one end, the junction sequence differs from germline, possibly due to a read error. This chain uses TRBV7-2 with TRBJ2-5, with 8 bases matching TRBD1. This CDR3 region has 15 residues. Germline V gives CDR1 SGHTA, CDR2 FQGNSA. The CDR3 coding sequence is TGTGCCAGCAGCTTAGGCCGAACCAGGGACAGGCCACCCCACTTC. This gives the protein CASSLGRTRDRPPHF. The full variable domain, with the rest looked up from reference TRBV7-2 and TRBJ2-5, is GAGVSQSPSNKVTEKGKDVELRCDPISGHTALYWYRQSLGQGLEFLIYFQGNSAPDKSGLPSDRFSAERTGGSVSTLTIQRTQQEDSAVYLCASSLGRTRDRPPHFGPGTRLLVL.

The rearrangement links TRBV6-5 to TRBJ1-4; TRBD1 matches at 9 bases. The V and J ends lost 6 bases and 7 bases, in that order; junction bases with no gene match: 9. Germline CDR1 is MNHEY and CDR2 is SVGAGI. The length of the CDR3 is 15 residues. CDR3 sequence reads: CASSPTGGAGEKLFF. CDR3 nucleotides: TGTGCCAGCAGCCCAACAGGGGGCGCGGGTGAAAAACTGTTTTTT.

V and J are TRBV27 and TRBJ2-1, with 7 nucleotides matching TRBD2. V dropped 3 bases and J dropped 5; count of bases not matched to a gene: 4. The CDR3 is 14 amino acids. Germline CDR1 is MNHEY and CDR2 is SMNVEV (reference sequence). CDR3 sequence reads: CASSFGGRDNEQFF. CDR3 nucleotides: TGTGCCAGCAGTTTTGGGGGGAGGGACAATGAGCAGTTCTTC.

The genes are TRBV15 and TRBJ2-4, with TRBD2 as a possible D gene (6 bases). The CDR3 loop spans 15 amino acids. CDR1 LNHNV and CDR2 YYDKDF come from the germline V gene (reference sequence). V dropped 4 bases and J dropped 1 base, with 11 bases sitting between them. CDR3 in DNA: TGTGCCACCAGCACTCGGGACTCGGCCAAAAACATTCAGTACTTC. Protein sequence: CATSTRDSAKNIQYF. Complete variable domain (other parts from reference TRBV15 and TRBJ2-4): DAMVIQNPRYQVTQFGKPVTLSCSQTLNHNVMYWYQQKSSQAPKLLFHYYDKDFNNEADTPDNFQSRRPNTSFCFLDIRSPGLGDTAMYLCATSTRDSAKNIQYFGAGTRLSVL.